The clone carrying this TCR beta chain was seen only a few times. This sample was taken from a study of response to subunit inactivated influenza vaccine. TCRdb independently ran MiXCR on the RT-PCR reads; one entry per CDR3 protein. The repertoire holds about 480,000 distinct CDR3 sequences, with 25% as singletons. CDR3 length equals 17 residues. Trimming removed 0 bases from V and 0 bases from J; junction bases left unmatched: 5. CDR1 is SEHNR, CDR2 FQNEAQ, per germline (reference sequence). Specimen: CD4+ T cells sorted from PBMCs, collected about 5 days after vaccination. The receptor comes from a man between 45 and 60 years old who received an inactivated influenza vaccine. This chain joins TRBV7-9 and TRBJ1-3; 7 bases fit TRBD1. CDR3 sequence reads: CASSLATGPFSGNTIYF. The CDR3 coding sequence is TGTGCCAGCAGCTTAGCGACAGGGCCCTTCTCTGGAAACACCATATATTTT.